What follows are 25 T cell receptor beta chains derived from one specimen sequenced in a study of T-cell reconstitution after alpha-beta-depleted transplantation in children. It was with unique molecular identifiers that the TCRbeta library was prepared. TCRdb analysed the PCR reads with MiXCR anew, one entry per CDR3 protein. Here the sample spans about 220,000 distinct CDR3 sequences, 17% being singletons. The specimen was PBMCs, mostly from graft donor cells, collected 360 days after TCRalphabeta/CD19-depleted stem cell transplant. The origin of the receptors is a male patient aged 2 to 9 who had a stem cell transplant for acute lymphoblastic leukemia, so the T cells may come from the graft donor.

The rearrangement links TRBV28 to TRBJ2-1, with D unresolved. The ends were cut back, 6 bases at V and 8 bases at J, with 23 bases in the middle. The CDR3 contains 16 residues. Germline values: CDR1 MDHEN, CDR2 SYDVKM. The CDR3 sequence: CASSPRALERGYEQFF. As DNA, the CDR3 is TGTGCCAGCAGCCCCCGCGCTCTTGAACGCGGCTATGAGCAGTTCTTC.

The table lists this clonotype with a few counts. As DNA, the CDR3 is TGTGCCAGCAGCTCGACGCCGGATGAACGAGTCCGCTCCTACAATGAGCAGTTCTTC. Translating it yields CASSSTPDERVRSYNEQFF. This chain connects TRBV7-2 to TRBJ2-1; D is unresolved. The CDR3 is 19 amino acids. The germline CDR1 and CDR2 sequences are SGHTA and FQGNSA. Trimming shortened V by 4 bases and J by 0 bases, and 22 bases separated the two germline ends.

In this sample, this clonotype turned up a few times. The rearrangement joins TRBV18 to TRBJ1-2; no reliable D call. The CDR3 sequence is 13 residues long. V was cut by 1 base and J by 6 bases, with 9 bases left in between. CDR1 is KGHSH, CDR2 LQKENI, per germline. CDR3: CASSPLDMDGYTF. In nucleotides, the CDR3 is TGTGCCAGCTCACCACTTGATATGGATGGCTACACCTTC. Complete variable domain (other parts from reference TRBV18 and TRBJ1-2): NAGVMQNPRHLVRRRGQEARLRCSPMKGHSHVYWYRQLPEEGLKFMVYLQKENIIDESGMPKERFSAEFPKEGPSILRIQQVVRGDSAAYFCASSPLDMDGYTFGSGTRLTVV.

The V and J genes are TRBV11-2 and TRBJ1-2, with 9 bases lining up with TRBD1. V shed 5 bases, J shed 0 bases, and the junction held 4 bases outside the gene matches. This CDR3 is 15 amino acids long. The germline V gene encodes CDR1 SGHAT and CDR2 FQNNGV. The CDR3 DNA reads as TGTGCCAGCAGCCCGACAGGGGGGCCTAACTATGGCTACACCTTC. Translated, it gives CASSPTGGPNYGYTF.

This clonotype was observed a few times. This sequence joins TRBV29-1 and TRBJ1-6; D ambiguous. Deletions cut 4 bases from V and 2 bases from J, with 6 bases between. CDR3 length: 13 amino acids. CDR1 and CDR2 (germline): SQVTM, ANQGSEA. The CDR3 spells CSVGSAYNSPLHF. The DNA of the CDR3 is TGCAGCGTTGGCTCAGCCTATAATTCACCCCTCCACTTT.

To note about this clonotype: Likely a read error: the CDR3 ends without its conserved phenylalanine or tryptophan. Because the CDR3's place on the DNA is in doubt, the DNA is left out and the CDR3 is given as listed by TCRdb. The chain combines TRBV3-1 with TRBJ1-2. The CDR3 adds up to 18 amino acids, both ends counted. The germline CDR1 and CDR2 sequences are LGHDT and YNNKEL (reference sequence). The CDR3 reads CASSQDSGEPPLNYGYTY.

In its sample, this clonotype was seen a few times. The rearrangement joins TRBV6-2 or TRBV6-3 to TRBJ2-1; 9 nucleotides line up with TRBD2. The germline gives CDR1 MNHEY, CDR2 SVGEGT. V trimming: 6 bases; J trimming: 3 bases; junction bases outside the gene matches: 6. There are 15 residues in the CDR3. The CDR3, as DNA: TGTGCCAGCAGCCCTCGACTAGCGGTCTACAATGAGCAGTTCTTC. Its protein is CASSPRLAVYNEQFF.

The rearrangement links TRBV7-2 to TRBJ1-5, with 7 bases that match TRBD1. The germline CDR1 and CDR2 sequences are SGHTA and FQGNSA. Losses at the gene ends were 4 bases for V and 9 bases for J; bases not matched to a gene: 12. This CDR3 has 15 amino acids. CDR3 nucleotide sequence: TGTGCCAGCAGCTCCCGACAGGGTCCCATGTTGCCCCAGCATTTT. Its translation: CASSSRQGPMLPQHF.

This chain uses TRBV5-8 with TRBJ1-1, with a tentative D call TRBD1 (6 bases). Germline values: CDR1 SGHTS, CDR2 YDEGEE. This CDR3 has 13 amino acids. V lost 2 bases and J lost 7, with 12 bases in between. The CDR3 nucleotides are TGTGCCAGCAGCTTCAGGGGCCCGGGTGAAGCTTTCTTT. This sequence encodes CASSFRGPGEAFF.

This clonotype was seen ten or more times. This sequence joins TRBV27 and TRBJ2-2, with 9 bases fitting TRBD1. V shed 3 bases and J 6 bases; nucleotides not matched to a gene: 8. The CDR3 contains 16 residues. The germline V gene has CDR1 MNHEY and CDR2 SMNVEV (reference sequence). The CDR3 DNA is TGTGCCAGCAGTTTTCTGACAGGGGGGATGGCCGGGGAGCTGTTTTTT. Translating it yields CASSFLTGGMAGELFF.

V and J are TRBV12-3 or TRBV12-4 and TRBJ2-1; the match to TRBD2 covers 7 bases. The CDR3 has 14 amino acids. J gave up 5 bases and V 7 bases, and 8 bases lay outside the gene matches. The CDR3 spells CASTDLAADNEQFF. The CDR3 region has the DNA TGTGCCAGCACTGATCTAGCGGCCGACAATGAGCAGTTCTTC.

The table lists this clonotype with a few counts. The chain couples TRBV12-3 or TRBV12-4 to TRBJ2-1; D tentatively fits TRBD1 or TRBD2 (5 bases each). CDR3 length: 18 residues. V was pared by 5 bases and J by 4 bases, with 24 bases between. For the CDR3, the DNA is TGTGCCAGCAGTGATTTCCGTGGGACGCCTAACGTGTACAATGAGCAGTTCTTC. This encodes CASSDFRGTPNVYNEQFF.

This clonotype showed up just once. The chain joins TRBV20-1 to TRBJ2-6; 8 nucleotides agree with TRBD2. Per germline, CDR1 DFQATT and CDR2 SNEGSKA (reference sequence). The CDR3 totals 15 residues. The V gene end was trimmed by 6 bases and the J gene end by 4 bases; junction bases not matched to a gene: 8. The CDR3 sequence: CSATAGAYGANVLTF. The CDR3 coding sequence is TGCAGTGCAACAGCGGGGGCATACGGGGCCAACGTCCTGACTTTC.

The chain links TRBV12-5 to TRBJ2-7, with D perhaps being TRBD1 or TRBD2 (6 bases each). Trimming took 7 bases from V and 2 from J, leaving 24 bases between them. Germline CDR1 is LGHNT and CDR2 is FRNRAP. This CDR3 region has 17 residues. The CDR3 DNA follows: TGTGCTAGTGCCCCCTTCAGGGGCCAGTGGGGGGCCTACGAGCAGTACTTC. It is translated as CASAPFRGQWGAYEQYF. The full variable domain, rest sourced from reference TRBV12-5 and TRBJ2-7, is DARVTQTPRHKVTEMGQEVTMRCQPILGHNTVFWYRQTMMQGLELLAYFRNRAPLDDSGMPKDRFSAEMPDATLATLKIQPSEPRDSAVYFCASAPFRGQWGAYEQYFGPGTRLTVT.

This clonotype was seen only a few times. The CDR3 nucleotides are TGTGCCAGCGCTCGGGAGCGGGGAGATACGCAGTATTTT. Residues: CASARERGDTQYF. The chain carries TRBV11-2 and TRBJ2-3; 7 nucleotides line up with TRBD2. Germline CDR1 reads SGHAT; CDR2 reads FQNNGV. Unmatched junction bases numbered 7, after V lost 8 bases and J lost 5 bases. The CDR3 contains 13 residues.

The V gene is TRBV24-1, the J gene TRBJ1-1; D is possibly TRBD1 (6 bases). V lost 5 bases and J 1 base, leaving 16 bases between the germline ends. Germline loops: CDR1 KGHDR, CDR2 SFDVKD. This CDR3 contains 16 residues. The CDR3 reads CATSGRQDQGNTEAFF. The DNA for the CDR3 is TGTGCCACCAGTGGTCGACAGGACCAGGGGAACACTGAAGCTTTCTTT.

This clonotype was observed at least ten times. This chain joins TRBV15 and TRBJ1-1; D may be TRBD1 (5 bases). The CDR3 length is 14 residues. V lost 5 bases, J lost 7 bases, and 17 bases lay in between. Germline V gives CDR1 LNHNV, CDR2 YYDKDF (reference sequence). CDR3 sequence reads: CATSGGTGGREAFF. CDR3 DNA: TGTGCCACCAGCGGCGGGACGGGGGGTCGTGAAGCTTTCTTT. The whole variable domain, filled in from reference TRBV15 and TRBJ1-1, reads DAMVIQNPRYQVTQFGKPVTLSCSQTLNHNVMYWYQQKSSQAPKLLFHYYDKDFNNEADTPDNFQSRRPNTSFCFLDIRSPGLGDTAMYLCATSGGTGGREAFFGQGTRLTVV.

The gene calls are TRBV29-1 and TRBJ2-5; D uncertain. Germline CDR1 SQVTM, CDR2 ANQGSEA. V gave up 4 bases and J gave up 5 bases, with 8 bases separating them. This CDR3 is built from 11 residues. CDR3 residues: CSVADGETQYF. The CDR3 coding sequence is TGCAGCGTTGCTGATGGTGAGACCCAGTACTTC.

This clonotype was counted at least ten times. The chain uses TRBV12-3 or TRBV12-4 and TRBJ1-5; D is undetermined. The CDR3 is 13 residues long. The V end was cut by 4 bases, the J end by 2 bases, with 6 bases between. The CDR3 DNA is TGTGCCAGCAGTTGGGGTGGCAATCAGCCCCAGCATTTT. Translating it yields CASSWGGNQPQHF.

This clonotype was seen ten or more times. The chain employs TRBV7-6 and TRBJ1-5, with TRBD1 matching 7 bases. Trimming removed 5 bases from V and 2 bases from J; junction bases left unmatched: 6. Germline V CDR1 and CDR2: SGHVS, FNYEAQ. This CDR3 spans 15 amino acids. CDR3 sequence: CASSAGGAGNQPQHF. DNA of the CDR3: TGTGCCAGCAGCGCAGGGGGGGCGGGCAATCAGCCCCAGCATTTT.

The J gene is TRBJ2-7, the V gene TRBV10-3; D assignment may be TRBD1 or TRBD2 (5 bases each). The germline V gene encodes CDR1 ENHRY and CDR2 SYGVKD. The CDR3 is 15 residues long. The V end lost 6 bases, the J end lost 5 bases, and 20 bases lay between the germline ends. The CDR3, as DNA: TGTGCCATCAGCGCCGGGACGGATTTAGGCGACGAGCAGTACTTC. This translates into CAISAGTDLGDEQYF.

This clonotype was recorded at least ten times. The chain joins TRBV12-3 or TRBV12-4 to TRBJ2-2; D uncertain. The CDR3 spans 15 residues. V was cut by 0 bases and J by 5 bases, with 10 bases left in between. CDR3 in DNA: TGTGCCAGCAGTTTAGCGACCGGCCGGACCGGGGAGCTGTTTTTT. Its translation is CASSLATGRTGELFF.

This sequence joins TRBV12-3 or TRBV12-4 and TRBJ1-6; D uncertain. V dropped 3 bases and J dropped 1 base, with 7 bases sitting between them. The CDR3 has 15 amino acids. CDR3 nucleotides: TGTGCCAGCAGTTTTGCGGGGTCCTATAATTCACCCCTCCACTTT. Amino acid sequence: CASSFAGSYNSPLHF.

This clonotype was detected a few times. The chain is built from TRBV6-2 or TRBV6-3 and TRBJ2-7, with 7 bases fitting TRBD2. Germline lookup yields CDR1 MNHEY and CDR2 SVGEGT. The CDR3 has 17 amino acids. Germline trimming cut 2 bases from V and 2 bases from J; bases unmatched to any gene: 12. The CDR3 nucleotides read TGTGCCAGCAGTTACATGATGGGCAGCGGGGCCACCTACGAGCAGTACTTC. As protein: CASSYMMGSGATYEQYF.

This chain links TRBV6-2 or TRBV6-3 with TRBJ2-3; D perhaps matches TRBD1 (5 bases). The length of the CDR3 is 11 residues. Germline V gene lookup returns CDR1 MNHEY and CDR2 SVGEGT. V lost 8 bases and J lost 2, with 5 bases in between. CDR3 nucleotides: TGTGCCAGCGGACACACAGATACGCAGTATTTT. Translating gives CASGHTDTQYF.